The source of this T cell receptor beta chain is a study of human T cells and chemical hapten exposure. In its sample, this clonotype was seen many times. MiXCR was run by TCRdb on the RACE reads, yielding one entry per CDR3 protein. The sample lists 70,000 or so distinct CDR3 sequences, around 10% occurring once. V shed 5 bases and J 15 bases; nucleotides not matched to a gene: 19. CDR1 and CDR2 from the germline V gene are SQVTM and ANQGSEA. This CDR3 spans 16 amino acids. Time point described: patch test 3, about 24 weeks after DPC sensitization. Treatment: therapeutic diphenylcyclopropenone sensitization with weekly scalp DPC.

The receptor comes from a woman in her fifties or sixties with alopecia areata. Some clones in this sample may be carry-over from other donors' samples. Specimen: whole blood, collected in connection with sensitization to the hapten diphenylcyclopropenone (DPC). The chain joins TRBV29-1 to TRBJ2-2; TRBD1 matches at 12 bases. CDR3 coding DNA: TGCAGCGTTCTGGACGGGACAGGGGGCGCATACACGATGTTGTTTTTT. It codes for CSVLDGTGGAYTMLFF.